These 7 T cell receptor beta chains were sequenced from one sample in a study of blood T cell repertoires in COVID-19. Sequencing used immunoSEQ multiplex PCR; TCRdb keeps in-frame clones, though not all of them. The sample contains more than 45,000 clones, over 75% of which appear only once. Source material: peripheral blood. All receptors come from a woman older than 75 with COVID-19, enrolled during active disease.

The chain links TRBV28 to TRBJ2-1; D ambiguous. V lost 3 bases to trimming and J lost 9 bases, with 18 bases between them. Germline V CDR1 and CDR2: MDHEN, SYDVKM. The CDR3 sequence is 15 residues long. The CDR3 region is CASSFPGFPPAEQFF. The CDR3, as DNA: TGTGCCAGCAGTTTCCCCGGGTTCCCACCGGCTGAGCAGTTCTTC.

This clone was observed a few times. The chain combines TRBV7-9 with TRBJ1-1, with D perhaps matching TRBD1 (6 bases). V was clipped by 1 base and J by 8 bases, with 14 bases between them. This CDR3 comprises 14 residues. Germline loops: CDR1 SEHNR, CDR2 FQNEAQ (reference sequence). CDR3 nucleotide sequence: TGTGCCAGCAGCTTAGTTTTCAGGGGTGCAGAAGCTTTCTTT. This codes for CASSLVFRGAEAFF.

The chain uses TRBV7-3 and TRBJ1-1; 8 bases agree with TRBD1. Germline lookup yields CDR1 SGHTA and CDR2 FQGTGA. The trim removed 3 bases at V and 11 bases at J, leaving 5 bases unmatched. This CDR3 comprises 12 residues. This CDR3 reads CASSFATGEAFF. DNA for the CDR3: TGTGCCAGCAGCTTCGCGACAGGGGAGGCTTTCTTT. The full variable domain, in which reference TRBV7-3 and TRBJ1-1 provide the parts outside the CDR3, is GAGVSQTPSNKVTEKGKYVELRCDPISGHTALYWYRQSLGQGPEFLIYFQGTGAADDSGLPNDRFFAVRPEGSVSTLKIQRTERGDSAVYLCASSFATGEAFFGQGTRLTVV.

The V gene is TRBV6-4, the J gene TRBJ1-2, with 10 bases lining up with TRBD1. CDR3 length: 17 amino acids. The germline V gene encodes CDR1 MRHNA and CDR2 SNTAGT. The V gene end was trimmed by 6 bases and the J gene end by 8 bases; junction bases not matched to a gene: 18. In nucleotides, the CDR3 is TGTGCCAGCAGCGGCCCCTCAGCGGGACAGGGGAGAGAAGGCTACACCTTC. Translation: CASSGPSAGQGREGYTF.

The chain combines TRBV28 with TRBJ1-2; maybe TRBD1 (6 bases). This CDR3 has 13 amino acids. V lost 6 bases to trimming and J lost 6 bases, with 14 bases between them. From germline, CDR1 is MDHEN and CDR2 SYDVKM. The CDR3 is CASRLRAGDGYTF. CDR3 nucleotide sequence: TGTGCCAGCAGGCTTAGGGCAGGGGATGGCTACACCTTC.

This clone was recorded only once. The J gene is TRBJ1-1, the V gene TRBV6-5; 7 bases are a match to TRBD1. The germline V gene has CDR1 MNHEY and CDR2 SVGAGI. Trimming took 6 bases from V and 1 from J; bases not matched to a gene: 5. The CDR3 sequence is 14 residues long. As DNA, the CDR3 is TGTGCCAGCAGGGCGACAGGGACGAACACTGAAGCTTTCTTT. Its translation: CASRATGTNTEAFF.

The chain joins TRBV7-9 to TRBJ2-2; D is unresolved. V lost 6 bases, J lost 4 bases, and 15 bases lay in between. This CDR3 contains 15 residues. The germline CDR1 and CDR2 sequences are SEHNR and FQNEAQ (reference sequence). The CDR3 spells CASSSLGYVTGELFF. The CDR3 DNA reads TGTGCCAGCAGTTCCCTCGGGTACGTCACCGGGGAGCTGTTTTTT.